These 30 T cell receptor beta chains originate from one sample sequenced in a study of radiation and T cells in renal cell carcinoma. The time point is: baseline pretreatment blood. Treatment noted: 15 Gy SBRT to primary tumor, nephrectomy 4 weeks later. Sequencing used immunoSEQ multiplex PCR; TCRdb keeps in-frame clones, though not all of them. Among 120,000 to 150,000 clones, 88% were seen once, and the ten largest hold around 4.4%. Material: blood, obtained from a patient whose treatment included radiotherapy and nephrectomy. The source is a woman between 65 and 79 years old with renal cell carcinoma.

The V call is TRBV4-1, the J call TRBJ2-3, with TRBD2 matching 8 bases. The CDR3 spans 16 residues. The V and J ends lost 4 bases and 0 bases, in that order; junction bases with no gene match: 6. Germline lookup yields CDR1 MGHRA and CDR2 YSYEKL. In DNA, the CDR3 is TGCGCCAGCAGCCCGGCGACTAGCGTGAGCACAGATACGCAGTATTTT. Amino acid sequence: CASSPATSVSTDTQYF.

The DNA for the CDR3 is TGTGCCAGCAGCTCCGGCAGGGGGCTGTACGAGCAGTACTTC. The encoded protein is CASSSGRGLYEQYF. The rearrangement uses TRBV5-6 and TRBJ2-7; the match to TRBD1 covers 8 bases. The J segment lost 4 bases and the V segment lost 3 bases, leaving 6 bases of the junction unmatched. Germline V gives CDR1 SGHDT, CDR2 YYEEEE. This CDR3 comprises 14 residues.

The chain couples TRBV9 to TRBJ1-1; D is uncertain. This CDR3 is 13 amino acids long. The germline gives CDR1 SGDLS, CDR2 YYNGEE. The V end lost 0 bases, the J end lost 3 bases, and 6 bases lay between the germline ends. CDR3 bases: TGTGCCAGCAGCGTAGGATTTTACACTGAAGCTTTCTTT. This encodes CASSVGFYTEAFF.

The rearrangement uses TRBV7-6 and TRBJ1-2; 7 bases line up with TRBD1. The CDR3 sequence is 16 residues long. Germline V gives CDR1 SGHVS, CDR2 FNYEAQ. The J segment lost 4 bases and the V segment lost 0 bases, leaving 8 bases of the junction unmatched. The CDR3 sequence: CASSLAAGGRTYGYTF. CDR3 DNA: TGTGCCAGCAGCTTAGCTGCAGGGGGAAGGACCTATGGCTACACCTTC.

This clone was found once. This rearrangement joins TRBV9 to TRBJ2-2, with TRBD2 matching over 7 bases. CDR1 SGDLS and CDR2 YYNGEE come from the germline V gene. This CDR3 has 15 amino acids. V shed 3 bases, J shed 5 bases, and the junction held 7 bases outside the gene matches. The CDR3 nucleotides read TGTGCCAGCAGCGGAGGACTAGGCGGGACCGGGGAGCTGTTTTTT. Residues: CASSGGLGGTGELFF.

The rearrangement uses TRBV5-1 and TRBJ2-3; D remains ambiguous. The CDR3 has 15 residues. Germline V lookup: CDR1 SGHRS, CDR2 YFSETQ. Deletions cut 0 bases from V and 3 bases from J, with 11 bases between. CDR3 in amino acids: CASSLAGLYTDTQYF. CDR3 nucleotide sequence: TGCGCCAGCAGCTTGGCCGGTTTGTATACAGATACGCAGTATTTT. The whole variable domain, filled in from reference TRBV5-1 and TRBJ2-3, reads KAGVTQTPRYLIKTRGQQVTLSCSPISGHRSVSWYQQTPGQGLQFLFEYFSETQRNKGNFPGRFSGRQFSNSRSEMNVSTLELGDSALYLCASSLAGLYTDTQYFGPGTRLTVL.

This clone was observed a single time. The chain is built from TRBV7-9 and TRBJ2-1, with a weak D call TRBD2 (6 bases). CDR3 length equals 15 residues. Deletions cut 1 base from V and 9 bases from J, with 16 bases between. Germline V gene data show CDR1 as SEHNR and CDR2 as FQNEAQ (reference sequence). This CDR3 is CASSLVSGGATEQFF. Here the CDR3 DNA reads TGTGCCAGCAGCTTAGTCTCTGGCGGGGCTACTGAGCAGTTCTTC.

This rearrangement joins TRBV7-8 to TRBJ1-6; D call uncertain. Germline CDR1 and CDR2: SGHVS and FQNEAQ. With 2 bases removed from V and 7 bases from J, the gap between germline ends came to 15 bases. The CDR3 totals 16 residues. The CDR3 coding sequence is TGTGCCAGCAGCTTAAGGGAAGGACTGCCGAATTCACCCCTCCACTTT. This gives the protein CASSLREGLPNSPLHF.

This clone was counted once. The chain employs TRBV23-1 and TRBJ2-2, with D uncertain. TRBV23-1 is labeled an ORF, and its function is uncertain. There are 15 residues in the CDR3. The V end was cut by 1 base, the J end by 0 bases, with 6 bases between. CDR3 DNA: TGCGCCAGCAGTCAATTTACCACGAACACCGGGGAGCTGTTTTTT. This translates into CASSQFTTNTGELFF.

This chain joins TRBV7-2 and TRBJ2-1, with 15 bases aligning to TRBD2. From germline, CDR1 is SGHTA and CDR2 FQGNSA. V was pared by 5 bases and J by 2 bases, with 10 bases of the junction left unmatched. This CDR3 contains 19 residues. The CDR3 DNA reads TGTGCCAGCAGCCCGGGACTAGCGGGGGGCGTCCACGCCTACAATGAGCAGTTCTTC. It is translated as CASSPGLAGGVHAYNEQFF.

The chain uses TRBV19 and TRBJ1-4, with 7 bases that match TRBD1. The ends lost 2 bases at V and 5 bases at J; junction bases unmatched: 5. The CDR3 is 15 amino acids. CDR1 is LNHDA and CDR2 is SQIVND in the germline V gene (reference sequence). CDR3: CASSIRAGGNEKLFF. The CDR3 nucleotides read TGTGCCAGTAGTATACGGGCAGGGGGGAATGAAAAACTGTTTTTT.

This rearrangement joins TRBV5-5 to TRBJ1-5, with 7 bases identical to TRBD1. The germline CDR1 and CDR2 sequences are SGHKS and YYEKEE (reference sequence). This CDR3 has 14 residues. The V segment lost 4 bases and the J segment 5 bases; nucleotides outside the gene matches: 6. CDR3 sequence: CASSPDRVDQPQHF. CDR3 coding DNA: TGTGCCAGCAGCCCCGACAGGGTGGATCAGCCCCAGCATTTT.

Concerning this clone itself: A read error may account for a junction end that differs from germline. The chain couples TRBV7-6 to TRBJ2-7; TRBD2 agrees at 12 bases. The CDR3 extends over 14 amino acids. Germline V CDR1 and CDR2: SGHVS, FNYEAQ. CDR3 DNA: TGTGCCAGCAGCCTAGCGGGGGGGCCCTACGAGCAGTACTTC. Its translation is CASSLAGGPYEQYF.

V and J are TRBV5-1 and TRBJ2-7, with unresolved D. The CDR3 covers 13 residues. V shed 4 bases and J shed 1 base, with 9 bases lying between them. Germline lookup yields CDR1 SGHRS and CDR2 YFSETQ. The CDR3 protein is CASSPDGSYEQYF. CDR3 nucleotides: TGCGCCAGCAGCCCGGACGGGTCCTACGAGCAGTACTTC.

This clone was seen just once. V is TRBV30 and J is TRBJ2-2, with D unresolved. The germline V gene encodes CDR1 GTSNPN and CDR2 SVGIG (reference sequence). V lost 0 bases and J 1 base, leaving 6 bases between the germline ends. The CDR3 covers 14 residues. CDR3 DNA: TGTGCCTGGAGTGTACCAGGGAACACCGGGGAGCTGTTTTTT. Translated: CAWSVPGNTGELFF.

The J gene is TRBJ1-5, the V gene TRBV6-5; 7 nucleotides match TRBD1. Per the germline V gene, CDR1 is MNHEY and CDR2 is SVGAGI. The CDR3 is made up of 13 amino acids. V shed 6 bases, J shed 7 bases, and the junction held 6 bases outside the gene matches. CDR3 loop: CASSEGARQPQHF. In nucleotides, the CDR3 is TGTGCCAGCAGCGAGGGGGCACGACAGCCCCAGCATTTT.

J is TRBJ2-2 and V is TRBV7-9; TRBD2 agrees at 11 bases. This CDR3 is 18 amino acids long. CDR1 is SEHNR, CDR2 FQNEAQ, per germline (reference sequence). Trimming cost V 8 bases and J 2 bases; bases outside gene matches: 13. The CDR3 DNA reads TGTGCCAGCGGAATAACTATAGGGACTAGCGGTAACACCGGGGAGCTGTTTTTT. It codes for CASGITIGTSGNTGELFF.

The V and J genes are TRBV7-8 and TRBJ1-2; 9 positions match TRBD1. Unmatched junction bases numbered 4, after V lost 5 bases and J lost 6 bases. The CDR3 contains 13 residues. From germline, CDR1 is SGHVS and CDR2 FQNEAQ. CDR3 sequence (DNA): TGTGCCAGCAGCCTGGGACAGGGTCATGGCTACACCTTC. Translating it yields CASSLGQGHGYTF.

This clone was picked up a small number of times. This chain uses TRBV9 with TRBJ1-1; D gene uncertain. The germline V and J ends were trimmed by 0 bases and 1 base, with 7 bases remaining between them. Germline CDR1 reads SGDLS; CDR2 reads YYNGEE. There are 14 residues in the CDR3. CDR3 in DNA: TGTGCCAGCAGCGTAGCGTCGGGGAACACTGAAGCTTTCTTT. Amino acids: CASSVASGNTEAFF.

The chain combines TRBV28 with TRBJ1-1; the match to TRBD1 covers 8 bases. In germline, CDR1 is MDHEN, CDR2 SYDVKM. V was pared by 7 bases and J by 5 bases, with 6 bases of the junction left unmatched. The CDR3 contains 13 residues. CDR3 region: CASIPGGRTEAFF. As DNA, the CDR3 is TGTGCCAGCATCCCAGGGGGCCGGACTGAAGCTTTCTTT.

V is TRBV7-2 and J is TRBJ1-1, with D unclear. Germline V CDR1 and CDR2: SGHTA, FQGNSA. The CDR3 is 13 amino acids. Deletions cut 2 bases from V and 1 base from J, with 5 bases between. CDR3 in amino acids: CASSLIQNTEAFF. CDR3 DNA: TGTGCCAGCAGCTTAATCCAGAACACTGAAGCTTTCTTT.

The chain is built from TRBV11-2 and TRBJ1-2; no reliable D call. Trimming left V 1 base short and J 2 bases short, with 11 bases between. Germline V CDR1 and CDR2: SGHAT, FQNNGV. The CDR3 contains 15 residues. The DNA for the CDR3 is TGTGCCAGCAGCTTAGTAAATGTGGGAAACTATGGCTACACCTTC. The encoded protein is CASSLVNVGNYGYTF.

V gene TRBV14 combines with J gene TRBJ1-1; D uncertain. The CDR3 spans 16 residues. Germline-derived CDR1 and CDR2 are SGHDN and FVKESK. The ends were cut back, 0 bases at V and 2 bases at J, with 13 bases in the middle. The chain's CDR3 is CASSQDKGNLNTEAFF. CDR3 in DNA: TGTGCCAGCAGCCAAGATAAGGGCAACCTTAACACTGAAGCTTTCTTT.

A few counts support this clone. The chain employs TRBV30 and TRBJ1-4; D not certain. This CDR3 has 15 amino acids. V lost 2 bases and J lost 5, with 15 bases in between. Germline loops: CDR1 GTSNPN, CDR2 SVGIG (reference sequence). The DNA of the CDR3 is TGTGCCTGGAGTTTGGGTGATCGCTCGAATGAAAAACTGTTTTTT. It codes for CAWSLGDRSNEKLFF.

The chain links TRBV30 to TRBJ2-3; D remains ambiguous. The CDR3 contains 15 residues. Germline V gene sequence: CDR1 GTSNPN, CDR2 SVGIG (reference sequence). With 1 base removed from V and 0 bases from J, the gap between germline ends came to 11 bases. CDR3 nucleotides: TGTGCCTGGAGTGGAAAGGGTCCTAGCACAGATACGCAGTATTTT. Protein: CAWSGKGPSTDTQYF. Complete variable domain (other parts from reference TRBV30 and TRBJ2-3): SQTIHQWPATLVQPVGSPLSLECTVEGTSNPNLYWYRQAAGRGLQLLFYSVGIGQISSEVPQNLSASRPQDRQFILSSKKLLLSDSGFYLCAWSGKGPSTDTQYFGPGTRLTVL.

The chain is built from TRBV4-1 and TRBJ2-7, with 8 bases aligning to TRBD1. The CDR3 runs to 15 residues. The trim removed 0 bases at V and 7 bases at J, leaving 8 bases unmatched. Germline V lookup: CDR1 MGHRA, CDR2 YSYEKL. CDR3 nucleotides: TGCGCCAGCAGCCAAGAGGGCAGGGGGCTTGGGGAGCAGTACTTC. Translating gives CASSQEGRGLGEQYF.

Details on this clone: Mismatch with germline at one junction end may stem from a read error. The chain couples TRBV7-7 to TRBJ2-2, with 7 positions matching TRBD1. The CDR3 runs to 14 residues. The germline V gene encodes CDR1 SSHAT and CDR2 FNYEAQ (reference sequence). As DNA, the CDR3 is TGTGCTAGCAGCTTTGGGACAGCCACCGGGGAGCTGTTTTTT. Encoded protein: CASSFGTATGELFF.

The chain combines TRBV18 with TRBJ1-1; D is uncertain. Germline CDR1 KGHSH, CDR2 LQKENI. V lost 6 bases and J 1 base, leaving 12 bases between the germline ends. This CDR3 spans 14 amino acids. CDR3 bases: TGTGCCAGCTCTCCTACTGACGGGAACACTGAAGCTTTCTTT. Protein product: CASSPTDGNTEAFF.

J is TRBJ2-1 and V is TRBV4-2; 7 nucleotides line up with TRBD1. The trim removed 1 base at V and 8 bases at J, leaving 14 bases unmatched. The germline gives CDR1 LGHNA, CDR2 YNFKEQ. This CDR3 region has 17 residues. The CDR3 DNA sequence: TGTGCCAGCAGCCAAGTGAAGGGGGCGCCTATGGGAGATGAGCAGTTCTTC. Translating it yields CASSQVKGAPMGDEQFF.

The chain couples TRBV19 to TRBJ1-1; D possibly corresponds to TRBD1 (5 bases). The germline V and J ends were trimmed by 6 bases and 4 bases, with 18 bases remaining between them. The germline CDR1 and CDR2 sequences are LNHDA and SQIVND (reference sequence). The CDR3 spans 15 residues. CDR3 DNA sequence: TGTGCCAGTAGCCTGGGGGGGGGATACGGCACTGAAGCTTTCTTT. Translated: CASSLGGGYGTEAFF.